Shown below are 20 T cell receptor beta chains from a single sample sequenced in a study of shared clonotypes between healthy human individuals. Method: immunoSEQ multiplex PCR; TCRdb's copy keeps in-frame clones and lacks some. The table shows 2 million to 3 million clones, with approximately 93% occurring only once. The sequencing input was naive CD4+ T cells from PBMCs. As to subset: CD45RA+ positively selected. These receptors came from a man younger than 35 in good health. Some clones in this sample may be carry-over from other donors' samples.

The CDR3 DNA reads TGTGCCAGCAGTTACCTCCACACCAATGAAAAACTGTTTTTT. Translated, it gives CASSYLHTNEKLFF. The chain uses TRBV6-5 and TRBJ1-4, with D uncertain. V lost 2 bases and J 5 bases, leaving 9 bases between the germline ends. Germline V gives CDR1 MNHEY, CDR2 SVGAGI. The CDR3 totals 14 residues.

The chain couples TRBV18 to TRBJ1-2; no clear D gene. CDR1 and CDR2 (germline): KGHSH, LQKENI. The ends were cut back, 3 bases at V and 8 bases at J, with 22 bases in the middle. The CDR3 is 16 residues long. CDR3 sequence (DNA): TGTGCCAGCTCACCCCTCGGTTTTTCTGGGCTTTCGGGCTACACCTTC. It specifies CASSPLGFSGLSGYTF.

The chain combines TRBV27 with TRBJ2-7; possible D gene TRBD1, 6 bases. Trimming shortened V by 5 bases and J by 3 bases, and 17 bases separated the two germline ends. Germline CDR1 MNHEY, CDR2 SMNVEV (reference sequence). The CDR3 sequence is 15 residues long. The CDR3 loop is CASSPQGSGRYEQYF. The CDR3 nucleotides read TGTGCCAGCAGTCCCCAGGGGAGTGGGCGCTACGAGCAGTACTTC.

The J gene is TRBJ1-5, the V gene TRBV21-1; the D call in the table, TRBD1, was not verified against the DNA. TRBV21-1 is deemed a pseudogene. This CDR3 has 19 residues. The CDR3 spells CASSLNDRSRIPSNQPQHF. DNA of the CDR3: TGTGCCAGCAGCCTAAACGACAGGTCGAGAATCCCTAGCAATCAGCCCCAGCATTTT.

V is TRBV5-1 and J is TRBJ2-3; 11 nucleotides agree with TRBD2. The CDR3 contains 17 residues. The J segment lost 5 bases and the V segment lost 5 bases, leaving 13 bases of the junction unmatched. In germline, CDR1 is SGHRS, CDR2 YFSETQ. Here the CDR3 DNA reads TGCGCCAGCAGTGGCAGGGGCGGTGGACTAGCGGGAGATACGCAGTATTTT. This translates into CASSGRGGGLAGDTQYF.

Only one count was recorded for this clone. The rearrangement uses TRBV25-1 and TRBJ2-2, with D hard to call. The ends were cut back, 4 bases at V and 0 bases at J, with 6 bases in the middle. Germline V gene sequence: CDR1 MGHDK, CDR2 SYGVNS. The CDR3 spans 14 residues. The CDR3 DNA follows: TGTGCCAGCAGTGTCCGGACGAACACCGGGGAGCTGTTTTTT. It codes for CASSVRTNTGELFF.

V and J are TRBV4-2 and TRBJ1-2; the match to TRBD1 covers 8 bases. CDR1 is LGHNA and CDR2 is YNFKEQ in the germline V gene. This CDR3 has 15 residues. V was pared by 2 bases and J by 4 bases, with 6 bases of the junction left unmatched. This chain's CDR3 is CASSQNTGGVYGYTF. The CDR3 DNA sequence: TGTGCCAGCAGCCAAAACACAGGGGGAGTCTATGGCTACACCTTC.

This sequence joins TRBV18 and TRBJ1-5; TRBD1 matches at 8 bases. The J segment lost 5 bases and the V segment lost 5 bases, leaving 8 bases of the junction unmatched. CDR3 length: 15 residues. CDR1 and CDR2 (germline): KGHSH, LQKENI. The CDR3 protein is CASSNQGALDQPQHF. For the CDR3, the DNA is TGTGCCAGCTCAAACCAGGGGGCTTTGGATCAGCCCCAGCATTTT.

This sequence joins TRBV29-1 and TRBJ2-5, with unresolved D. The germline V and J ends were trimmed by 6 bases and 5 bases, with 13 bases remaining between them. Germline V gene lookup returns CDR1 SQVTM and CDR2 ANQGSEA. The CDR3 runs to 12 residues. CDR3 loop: CSVHASEETQYF. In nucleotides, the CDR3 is TGCAGCGTCCACGCTAGTGAGGAGACCCAGTACTTC. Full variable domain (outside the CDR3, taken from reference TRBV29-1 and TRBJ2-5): SAVISQKPSRDICQRGTSLTIQCQVDSQVTMMFWYRQQPGQSLTLIATANQGSEATYESGFVIDKFPISRPNLTFSTLTVSNMSPEDSSIYLCSVHASEETQYFGPGTRLLVL.

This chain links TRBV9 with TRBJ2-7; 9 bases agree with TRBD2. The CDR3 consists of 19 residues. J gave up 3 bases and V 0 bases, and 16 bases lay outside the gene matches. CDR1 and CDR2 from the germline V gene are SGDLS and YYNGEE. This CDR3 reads CASSVEGLAGALFGYEQYF. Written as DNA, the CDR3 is TGTGCCAGCAGCGTAGAGGGGTTAGCGGGAGCCCTTTTCGGCTACGAGCAGTACTTC. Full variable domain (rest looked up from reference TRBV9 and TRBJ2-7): DSGVTQTPKHLITATGQRVTLRCSPRSGDLSVYWYQQSLDQGLQFLIQYYNGEERAKGNILERFSAQQFPDLHSELNLSSLELGDSALYFCASSVEGLAGALFGYEQYFGPGTRLTVT.

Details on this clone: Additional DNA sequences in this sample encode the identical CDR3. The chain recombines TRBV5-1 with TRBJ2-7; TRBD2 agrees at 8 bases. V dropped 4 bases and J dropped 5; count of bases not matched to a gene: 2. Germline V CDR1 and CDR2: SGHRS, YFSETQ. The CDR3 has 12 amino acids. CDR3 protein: CASSLGGDEQYF. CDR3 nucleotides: TGCGCCAGCAGCCTCGGGGGGGACGAGCAGTACTTC.

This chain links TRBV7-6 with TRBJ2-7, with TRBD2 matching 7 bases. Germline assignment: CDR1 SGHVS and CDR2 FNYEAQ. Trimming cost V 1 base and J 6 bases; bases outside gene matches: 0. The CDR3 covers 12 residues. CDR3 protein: CASSLVAGEQYF. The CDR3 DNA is TGTGCCAGCAGCTTAGTAGCGGGCGAGCAGTACTTC.

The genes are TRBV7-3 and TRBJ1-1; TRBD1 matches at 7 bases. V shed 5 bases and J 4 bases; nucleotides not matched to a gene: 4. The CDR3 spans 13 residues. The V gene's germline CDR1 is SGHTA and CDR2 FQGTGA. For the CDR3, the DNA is TGTGCCAGCAGCGTAGACAGGGTCACTGAAGCTTTCTTT. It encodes CASSVDRVTEAFF.

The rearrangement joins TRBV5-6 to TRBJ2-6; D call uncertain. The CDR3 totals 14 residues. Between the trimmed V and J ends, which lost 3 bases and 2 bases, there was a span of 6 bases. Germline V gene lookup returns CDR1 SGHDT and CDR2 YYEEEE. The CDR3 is CASSSWPGANVLTF. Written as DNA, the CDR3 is TGTGCCAGCAGCTCGTGGCCTGGGGCCAACGTCCTGACTTTC.

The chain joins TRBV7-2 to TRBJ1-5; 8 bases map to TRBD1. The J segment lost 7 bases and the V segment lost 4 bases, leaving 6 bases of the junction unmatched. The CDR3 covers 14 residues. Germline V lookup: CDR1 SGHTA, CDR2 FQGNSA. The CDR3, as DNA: TGTGCCAGCAGCTCTCAGGGGGCCGGGCAGCCCCAGCATTTT. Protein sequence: CASSSQGAGQPQHF.

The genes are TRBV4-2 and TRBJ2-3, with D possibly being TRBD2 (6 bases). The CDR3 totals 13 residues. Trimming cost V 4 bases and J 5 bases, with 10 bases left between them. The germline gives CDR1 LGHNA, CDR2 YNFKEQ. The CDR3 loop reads CASSLSGEDTQYF. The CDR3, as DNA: TGTGCCAGCAGCCTGTCGGGAGAAGATACGCAGTATTTT.

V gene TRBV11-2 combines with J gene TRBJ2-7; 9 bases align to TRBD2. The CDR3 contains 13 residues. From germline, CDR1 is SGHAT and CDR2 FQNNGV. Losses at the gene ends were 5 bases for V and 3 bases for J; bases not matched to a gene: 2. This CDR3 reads CASSPLAGYEQYF. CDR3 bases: TGTGCCAGCAGCCCACTAGCGGGCTACGAGCAGTACTTC.

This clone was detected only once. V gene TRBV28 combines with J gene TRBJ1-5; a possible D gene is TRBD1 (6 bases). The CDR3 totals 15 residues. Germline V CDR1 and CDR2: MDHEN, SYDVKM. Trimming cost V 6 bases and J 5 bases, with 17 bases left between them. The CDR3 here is CASSPPQGSYQPQHF. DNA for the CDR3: TGTGCCAGCAGCCCTCCCCAGGGGTCCTATCAGCCCCAGCATTTT. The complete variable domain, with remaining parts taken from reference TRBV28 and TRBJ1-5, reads DVKVTQSSRYLVKRTGEKVFLECVQDMDHENMFWYRQDPGLGLRLIYFSYDVKMKEKGDIPEGYSVSREKKERFSLILESASTNQTSMYLCASSPPQGSYQPQHFGDGTRLSIL.

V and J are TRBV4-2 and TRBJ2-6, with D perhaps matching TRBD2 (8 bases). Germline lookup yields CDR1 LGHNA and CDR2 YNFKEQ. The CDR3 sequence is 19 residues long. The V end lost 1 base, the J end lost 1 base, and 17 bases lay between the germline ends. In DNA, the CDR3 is TGTGCCAGCAGCCAAGCGGGAGGGACAGTGCGATCTGGGGCCAACGTCCTGACTTTC. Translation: CASSQAGGTVRSGANVLTF.

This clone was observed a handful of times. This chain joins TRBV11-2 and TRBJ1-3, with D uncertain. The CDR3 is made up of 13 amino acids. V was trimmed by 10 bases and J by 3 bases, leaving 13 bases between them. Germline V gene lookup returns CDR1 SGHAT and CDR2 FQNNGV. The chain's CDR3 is CATSTGYGNTIYF. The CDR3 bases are TGTGCCACGTCCACGGGTTATGGAAACACCATATATTTT.